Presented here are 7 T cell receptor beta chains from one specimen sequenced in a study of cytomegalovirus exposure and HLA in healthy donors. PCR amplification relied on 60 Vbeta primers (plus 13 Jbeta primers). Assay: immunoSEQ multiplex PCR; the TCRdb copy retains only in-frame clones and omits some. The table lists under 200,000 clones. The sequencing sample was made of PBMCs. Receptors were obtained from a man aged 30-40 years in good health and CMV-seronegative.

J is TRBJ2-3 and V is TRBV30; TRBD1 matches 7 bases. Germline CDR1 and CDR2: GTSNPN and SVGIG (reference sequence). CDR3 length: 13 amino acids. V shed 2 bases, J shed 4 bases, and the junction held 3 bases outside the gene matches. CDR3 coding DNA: TGTGCCTGGAGTCAGAGGGGGCCAGATACGCAGTATTTT. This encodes CAWSQRGPDTQYF.

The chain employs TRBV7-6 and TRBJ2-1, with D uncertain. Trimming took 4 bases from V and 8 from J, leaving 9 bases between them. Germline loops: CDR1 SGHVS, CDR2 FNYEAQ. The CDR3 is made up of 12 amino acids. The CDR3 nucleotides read TGTGCCAGCAGCTGGAGCTCGGATGAGCAGTTCTTC. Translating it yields CASSWSSDEQFF.

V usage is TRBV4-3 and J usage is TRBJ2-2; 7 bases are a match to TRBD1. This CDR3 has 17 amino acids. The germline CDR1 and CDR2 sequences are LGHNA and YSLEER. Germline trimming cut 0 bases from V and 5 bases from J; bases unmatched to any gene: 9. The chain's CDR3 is CASSQDPTGAQTGELFF. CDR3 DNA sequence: TGCGCCAGCAGCCAAGATCCCACAGGGGCGCAGACCGGGGAGCTGTTTTTT.

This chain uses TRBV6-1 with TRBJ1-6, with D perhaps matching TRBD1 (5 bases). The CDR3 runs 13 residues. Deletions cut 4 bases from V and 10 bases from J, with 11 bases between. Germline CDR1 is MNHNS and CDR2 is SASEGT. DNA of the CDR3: TGTGCCAGCAGTGGGCCGCAGGGCTCACCCCTCCACTTT. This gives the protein CASSGPQGSPLHF.

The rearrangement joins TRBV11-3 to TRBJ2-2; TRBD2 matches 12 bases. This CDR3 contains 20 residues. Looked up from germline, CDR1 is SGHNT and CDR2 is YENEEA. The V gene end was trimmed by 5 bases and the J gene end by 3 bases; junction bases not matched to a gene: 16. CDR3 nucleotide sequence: TGTGCCAGCAGCGAAGGGGAGGCCGGGACTAGCGGGTTTGACACCGGGGAGCTGTTTTTT. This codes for CASSEGEAGTSGFDTGELFF.

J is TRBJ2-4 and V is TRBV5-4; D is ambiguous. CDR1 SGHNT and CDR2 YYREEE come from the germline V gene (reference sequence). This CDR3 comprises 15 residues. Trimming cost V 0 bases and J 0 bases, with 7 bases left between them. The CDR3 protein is CASSLVGLAKNIQYF. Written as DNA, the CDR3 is TGTGCCAGCAGCTTGGTGGGCTTAGCCAAAAACATTCAGTACTTC. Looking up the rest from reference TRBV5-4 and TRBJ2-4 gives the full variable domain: ETGVTQSPTHLIKTRGQQVTLRCSSQSGHNTVSWYQQALGQGPQFIFQYYREEENGRGNFPPRFSGLQFPNYSSELNVNALELDDSALYLCASSLVGLAKNIQYFGAGTRLSVL.

The CDR3 DNA reads as TGTGCCAGTAGTATAGGAGGATACAATGAGCAGTTCTTC. It specifies CASSIGGYNEQFF. This chain links TRBV19 with TRBJ2-1, with D unclear. Germline V gene sequence: CDR1 LNHDA, CDR2 SQIVND (reference sequence). The V end was cut by 1 base, the J end by 4 bases, with 5 bases between. The CDR3 consists of 13 residues.